This TCR beta chain was documented in a study of blood T cell repertoires in COVID-19. Study information: Acute-phase and convalescent COVID-19 samples originated in the United States, Italy and Spain. T cells, B-cell-depleted T cells, or PBMCs provided the cDNA or gDNA that served as material.

J was trimmed by 0 bases and V by 4 bases; bases with no gene match: 3. CDR1 is SGHTA, CDR2 FQGNSA, per germline. The CDR3 runs 15 residues. Clones were read by immunoSEQ multiplex PCR, and TCRdb kept only the in-frame ones, dropping some. Seen here are over 85,000 clones, around four fifths observed once, and the top ten hold around 9.8%. Material for sequencing was peripheral blood. This receptor was identified in a man in his 60s with active or convalescent COVID-19. This chain connects TRBV7-2 to TRBJ1-3; 7 bases line up with TRBD1. The chain's CDR3 is CASSSQGVSGNTIYF. CDR3 nucleotides: TGTGCCAGCAGCTCTCAGGGGGTCTCTGGAAACACCATATATTTT.